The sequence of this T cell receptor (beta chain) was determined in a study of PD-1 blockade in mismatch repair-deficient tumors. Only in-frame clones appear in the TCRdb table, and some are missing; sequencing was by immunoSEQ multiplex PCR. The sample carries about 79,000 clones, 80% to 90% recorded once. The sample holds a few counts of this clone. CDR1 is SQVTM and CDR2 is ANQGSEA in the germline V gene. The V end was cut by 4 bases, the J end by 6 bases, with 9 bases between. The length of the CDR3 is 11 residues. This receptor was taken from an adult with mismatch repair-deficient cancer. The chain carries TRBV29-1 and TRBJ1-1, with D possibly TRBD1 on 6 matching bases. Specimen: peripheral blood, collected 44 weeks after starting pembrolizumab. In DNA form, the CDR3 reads TGCAGCGTTGCAGGGGCCGCTGAAGCTTTCTTT. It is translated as CSVAGAAEAFF.